The 18 T cell receptor beta chains reported below all come from one sample, sequenced in a study of T-cell memory formation after mild COVID-19. Each CDR3 protein is one row after TCRdb ran MiXCR on the 5' RACE reads. The sample yields about 560,000 distinct CDR3 sequences, roughly 18% seen once. The sequenced sample consisted of PBMCs or a T cell subset sorted from them (not recorded which). Receptors were obtained from an adult woman who had mild COVID-19 (a few samples of this study predate the infection). Cell type and time point are not known.

This clonotype was observed a handful of times. The CDR3 region has the DNA TGCAGTGCTAGACGGCTAGCGGGGGGGCCGGTCACAGATACGCAGTATTTT. Translated, it gives CSARRLAGGPVTDTQYF. V usage is TRBV20-1 and J usage is TRBJ2-3; 12 bases align to TRBD2. From germline, CDR1 is DFQATT and CDR2 SNEGSKA (reference sequence). With V trimmed by 2 bases and J by 2 bases, 8 bases remained unmatched. The length of the CDR3 is 17 residues.

In this sample, this clonotype turned up a few times. V usage is TRBV4-1 and J usage is TRBJ1-2; possibly TRBD1 for D (5 bases). Germline CDR1 reads MGHRA; CDR2 reads YSYEKL. This CDR3 comprises 15 residues. Between the trimmed V and J ends, which lost 2 bases and 4 bases, there was a span of 14 bases. DNA for the CDR3: TGCGCCAGCAGCCAACTAGGAACCCAGGGCTATGGCTACACCTTC. Its protein is CASSQLGTQGYGYTF.

This clonotype has more than one count but fewer than ten. The J gene is TRBJ2-5, the V gene TRBV5-6; 7 bases line up with TRBD2. The germline V gene has CDR1 SGHDT and CDR2 YYEEEE. V trimming: 0 bases; J trimming: 3 bases; junction bases outside the gene matches: 5. The CDR3 loop spans 15 amino acids. In nucleotides, the CDR3 is TGTGCCAGCAGCTTGGATCTAGCGGCGGAAGAGACCCAGTACTTC. Translating it yields CASSLDLAAEETQYF.

Regarding this clonotype: A junction boundary mismatches the germline segment, possibly from a read error. The chain uses TRBV6-2 or TRBV6-3 and TRBJ2-1; 9 positions match TRBD2. Looked up from germline, CDR1 is MNHEY and CDR2 is SVGEGT. The CDR3 totals 18 residues. CDR3 bases: TGTGACAGCAGTTACTCCCCTCTGGGGGCTAGCGGGAATAGTGAGCAGTTCTTC. It translates to CDSSYSPLGASGNSEQFF.

This clonotype has just a few counts. The chain couples TRBV7-9 to TRBJ1-1, with a possible D match to TRBD1 (6 bases). CDR1 is SEHNR and CDR2 is FQNEAQ in the germline V gene (reference sequence). V lost 0 bases to trimming and J lost 4 bases, with 12 bases between them. The CDR3 totals 15 residues. CDR3 in DNA: TGTGCCAGCAGCTTAGCTACGGGGGCGGGCACTGAAGCTTTCTTT. Translation: CASSLATGAGTEAFF.

This clonotype came up a few times. This chain connects TRBV5-6 to TRBJ1-1, with D unresolved. The V and J ends lost 1 base and 3 bases respectively, with 4 bases between them. This CDR3 has 12 amino acids. The V gene's germline CDR1 is SGHDT and CDR2 YYEEEE. CDR3 protein: CASSLFDTEAFF. Here the CDR3 DNA reads TGTGCCAGCAGCTTGTTCGACACTGAAGCTTTCTTT.

This clonotype was seen only a few times. The chain uses TRBV6-5 and TRBJ2-3, with D unresolved. Trimming took 6 bases from V and 1 from J, leaving 14 bases between them. Per the germline V gene, CDR1 is MNHEY and CDR2 is SVGAGI. The CDR3 totals 15 residues. The CDR3 DNA sequence: TGTGCCAGCAGGCTCGACTCCCTGCGCACAGATACGCAGTATTTT. Protein product: CASRLDSLRTDTQYF.

V is TRBV4-2 and J is TRBJ1-1; D remains unclear. Trimming pared 0 bases from V and 1 base from J, leaving 12 bases between. Per the germline V gene, CDR1 is LGHNA and CDR2 is YNFKEQ. This CDR3 is 16 amino acids long. The CDR3 region has the DNA TGTGCCAGCAGCCAAGATTTTTTTGGCGGGAACACTGAAGCTTTCTTT. Translated, it gives CASSQDFFGGNTEAFF.

This clonotype was seen a handful of times. The gene calls are TRBV7-9 and TRBJ1-4; 9 nucleotides agree with TRBD1. Germline assignment: CDR1 SEHNR and CDR2 FQNEAQ (reference sequence). The trim removed 5 bases at V and 6 bases at J, leaving 4 bases unmatched. The CDR3 covers 14 residues. The CDR3 nucleotides read TGTGCCAGCAGCCCCAGGACAGGGGATGAAAAACTGTTTTTT. Translating gives CASSPRTGDEKLFF.

The V call is TRBV7-9, the J call TRBJ1-4, with 8 bases matching TRBD1. In germline, CDR1 is SEHNR, CDR2 FQNEAQ (reference sequence). CDR3 length: 15 amino acids. The V and J ends lost 1 base and 7 bases, in that order; junction bases with no gene match: 5. In DNA form, the CDR3 reads TGTGCCAGCAGCTTAGGGACAGGGATGAGTGAAAAACTGTTTTTT. This codes for CASSLGTGMSEKLFF.

The V gene is TRBV7-9, the J gene TRBJ1-1; D may be TRBD1 (5 bases). V was pared by 5 bases and J by 5 bases, with 18 bases between. The CDR3 consists of 15 residues. Germline V gene data show CDR1 as SEHNR and CDR2 as FQNEAQ (reference sequence). CDR3 in amino acids: CASSPRGGDLTEAFF. Written as DNA, the CDR3 is TGTGCCAGCAGCCCCCGTGGAGGGGATCTTACTGAAGCTTTCTTT. The full variable domain, rest sourced from reference TRBV7-9 and TRBJ1-1, is DTGVSQNPRHKITKRGQNVTFRCDPISEHNRLYWYRQTLGQGPEFLTYFQNEAQLEKSRLLSDRFSAERPKGSFSTLEIQRTEQGDSAMYLCASSPRGGDLTEAFFGQGTRLTVV.

This clonotype has just a few counts. The rearrangement uses TRBV6-2 or TRBV6-3 and TRBJ1-1; no clear D. This CDR3 contains 13 residues. V was pared by 4 bases and J by 1 base, with 7 bases between. Germline lookup yields CDR1 MNHEY and CDR2 SVGEGT. Written as DNA, the CDR3 is TGTGCCAGCAGTTGGGCAGAGAACACTGAAGCTTTCTTT. Translation: CASSWAENTEAFF.

A few counts support this clonotype. The V and J genes are TRBV5-1 and TRBJ2-5, with D perhaps matching TRBD1 (6 bases). This CDR3 region has 16 residues. Germline V gene lookup returns CDR1 SGHRS and CDR2 YFSETQ. The germline V and J ends were trimmed by 0 bases and 1 base, with 13 bases remaining between them. CDR3 sequence reads: CASSLGPGDGQETQYF. In DNA form, the CDR3 reads TGCGCCAGCAGCTTGGGGCCAGGGGATGGCCAAGAGACCCAGTACTTC. The full variable domain, completed using reference TRBV5-1 and TRBJ2-5, is KAGVTQTPRYLIKTRGQQVTLSCSPISGHRSVSWYQQTPGQGLQFLFEYFSETQRNKGNFPGRFSGRQFSNSRSEMNVSTLELGDSALYLCASSLGPGDGQETQYFGPGTRLLVL.

V gene TRBV9 combines with J gene TRBJ1-5; D gene ambiguous. The CDR3 is 15 amino acids. V was clipped by 0 bases and J by 0 bases, with 7 bases between them. Looked up from germline, CDR1 is SGDLS and CDR2 is YYNGEE. CDR3 amino acids: CASSVEEYSNQPQHF. In DNA, the CDR3 is TGTGCCAGCAGCGTAGAGGAATATAGCAATCAGCCCCAGCATTTT.

The rearrangement joins TRBV19 to TRBJ2-2; no firm D call. Germline V gene data show CDR1 as LNHDA and CDR2 as SQIVND (reference sequence). V shed 7 bases and J shed 8 bases, with 5 bases lying between them. This CDR3 has 10 amino acids. The CDR3 protein is CASMRGELFF. CDR3 nucleotides: TGTGCCAGTATGAGGGGGGAGCTGTTTTTT. Drawing the rest from reference TRBV19 and TRBJ2-2, the complete variable domain is DGGITQSPKYLFRKEGQNVTLSCEQNLNHDAMYWYRQDPGQGLRLIYYSQIVNDFQKGDIAEGYSVSREKKESFPLTVTSAQKNPTAFYLCASMRGELFFGEGSRLTVL.

There are a few counts of this clonotype. The rearrangement joins TRBV15 to TRBJ2-1; D call uncertain. Looked up from germline, CDR1 is LNHNV and CDR2 is YYDKDF (reference sequence). V gave up 8 bases and J gave up 0 bases, with 14 bases separating them. The length of the CDR3 is 15 residues. The CDR3 DNA follows: TGTGCCACCTCCCATGGTGATAGCTCCTACAATGAGCAGTTCTTC. This gives the protein CATSHGDSSYNEQFF.

This CDR3 reads CASSLVLAATYEQYF. DNA of the CDR3: TGTGCCAGCAGCTTAGTACTAGCGGCGACCTACGAGCAGTACTTC. The chain combines TRBV7-9 with TRBJ2-7; 8 nucleotides line up with TRBD2. Trimming removed 1 base from V and 2 bases from J; junction bases left unmatched: 4. This CDR3 has 15 residues. From germline, CDR1 is SEHNR and CDR2 FQNEAQ (reference sequence).

J is TRBJ1-2 and V is TRBV21-1. TRBV21-1 is labeled a pseudogene. The CDR3 contains 13 residues. In DNA, the CDR3 is TGTGCCAGCAGCCTTGGCCCTCTCTATGGCTACACCTTC. It encodes CASSLGPLYGYTF.